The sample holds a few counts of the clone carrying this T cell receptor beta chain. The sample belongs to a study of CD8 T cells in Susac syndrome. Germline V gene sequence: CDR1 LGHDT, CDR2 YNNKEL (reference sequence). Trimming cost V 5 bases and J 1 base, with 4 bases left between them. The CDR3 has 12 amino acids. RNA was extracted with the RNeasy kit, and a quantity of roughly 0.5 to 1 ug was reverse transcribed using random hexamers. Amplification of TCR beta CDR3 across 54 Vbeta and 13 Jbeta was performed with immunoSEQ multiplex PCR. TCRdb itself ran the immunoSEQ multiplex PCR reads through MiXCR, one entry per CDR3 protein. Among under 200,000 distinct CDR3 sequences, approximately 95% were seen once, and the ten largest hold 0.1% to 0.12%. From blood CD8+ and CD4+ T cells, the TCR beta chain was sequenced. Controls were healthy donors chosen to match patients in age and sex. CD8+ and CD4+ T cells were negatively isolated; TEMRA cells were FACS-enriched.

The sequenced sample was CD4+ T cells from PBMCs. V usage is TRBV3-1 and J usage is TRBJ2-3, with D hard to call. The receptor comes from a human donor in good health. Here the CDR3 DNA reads TGTGCCAGCAGCATTCGCACAGATACGCAGTATTTT. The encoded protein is CASSIRTDTQYF.